The clone carrying this TCR beta chain was seen only a few times. Its antigen is unidentified. This sample was taken from a study of response to subunit inactivated influenza vaccine. TCRdb used MiXCR to reprocess the RT-PCR reads, holding one entry per CDR3 protein. The repertoire holds about 530,000 distinct CDR3 sequences, with roughly 12% as singletons. Broader study findings: Every seasonal influenza vaccination brings in few new T cells, the authors suggested.

This receptor was taken from a man aged 50 or older who received an inactivated influenza vaccine. The specimen was PBMCs from blood, collected on the day of vaccination.

The CDR3 here is CASSQDTDRGGGELFF. CDR3 DNA: TGCGCCAGCAGCCAAGATACGGACAGGGGAGGCGGGGAGCTGTTTTTT. The chain joins TRBV4-3 to TRBJ2-2; 9 bases are a match to TRBD1. CDR1 is LGHNA, CDR2 YSLEER, per germline. This CDR3 contains 16 residues. Germline trimming cut 0 bases from V and 7 bases from J; bases unmatched to any gene: 6.